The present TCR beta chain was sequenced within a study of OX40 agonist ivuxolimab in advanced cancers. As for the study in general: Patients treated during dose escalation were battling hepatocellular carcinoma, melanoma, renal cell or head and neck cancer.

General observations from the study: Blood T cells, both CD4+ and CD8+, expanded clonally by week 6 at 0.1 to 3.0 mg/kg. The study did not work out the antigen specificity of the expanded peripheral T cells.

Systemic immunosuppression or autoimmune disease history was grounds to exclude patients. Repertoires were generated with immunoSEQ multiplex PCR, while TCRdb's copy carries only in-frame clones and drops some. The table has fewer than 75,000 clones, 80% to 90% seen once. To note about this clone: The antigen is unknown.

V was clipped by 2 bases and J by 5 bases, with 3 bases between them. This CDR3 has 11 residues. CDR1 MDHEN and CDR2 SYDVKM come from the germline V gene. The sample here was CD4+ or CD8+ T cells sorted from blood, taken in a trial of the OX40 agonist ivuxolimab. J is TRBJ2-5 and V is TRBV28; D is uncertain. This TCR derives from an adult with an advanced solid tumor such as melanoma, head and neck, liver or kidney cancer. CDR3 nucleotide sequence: TGTGCCAGCAGTTTAGGGGAGACCCAGTACTTC. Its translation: CASSLGETQYF.